This T cell receptor (beta chain) originates from a study of blood T cell repertoires in COVID-19. Across the whole study: COVID-19 samples from acute and convalescent phases originated in the United States, Italy and Spain. T cells, B-cell-depleted T cells, or PBMCs supplied cDNA or gDNA.

Per the original data handling: Amplifying reference gene primers gave estimates of nucleated cell counts. TCRdb's copy holds only in-frame clones and misses some; the assay was immunoSEQ multiplex PCR. V and J calls and clone size follow that table, whereas D and trimming were derived from the DNA. The sample comprises tens of thousands of clones, over 75% of which are singletons, and approximately 5% rests with the top ten. The sequence came from a human donor in a cohort sampled during active COVID-19. The material sequenced was peripheral blood.

The CDR3 DNA reads TGCGCCAGCGAGGGACAGGGCATCTACAATGAGCAGTTCTTC. Protein product: CASEGQGIYNEQFF. This chain connects TRBV5-1 to TRBJ2-1; 9 nucleotides align to TRBD1. The CDR3 spans 14 residues. Germline loops: CDR1 SGHRS, CDR2 YFSETQ. The V segment lost 7 bases and the J segment 3 bases; nucleotides outside the gene matches: 5.